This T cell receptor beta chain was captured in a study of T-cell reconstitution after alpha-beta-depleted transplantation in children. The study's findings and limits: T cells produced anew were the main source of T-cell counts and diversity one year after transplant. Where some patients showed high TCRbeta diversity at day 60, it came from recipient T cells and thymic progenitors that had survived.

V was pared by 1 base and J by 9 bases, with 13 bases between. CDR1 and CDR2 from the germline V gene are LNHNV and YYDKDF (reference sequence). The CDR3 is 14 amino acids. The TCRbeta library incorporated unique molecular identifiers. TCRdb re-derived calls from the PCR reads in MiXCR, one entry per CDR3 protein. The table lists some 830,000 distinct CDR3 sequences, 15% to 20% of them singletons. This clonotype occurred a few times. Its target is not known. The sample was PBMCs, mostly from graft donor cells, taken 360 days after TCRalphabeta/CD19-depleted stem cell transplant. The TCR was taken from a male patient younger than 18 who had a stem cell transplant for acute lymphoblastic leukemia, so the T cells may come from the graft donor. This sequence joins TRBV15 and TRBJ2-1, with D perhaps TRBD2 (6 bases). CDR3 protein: CATSRAVLAGEQFF. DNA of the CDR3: TGTGCCACCAGCAGAGCGGTACTAGCCGGTGAGCAGTTCTTC.